The entry below describes one TCR beta chain. TCRdb reprocessed the 5' RACE reads with MiXCR, giving one entry per CDR3 protein. The sample contains more than 70,000 distinct CDR3 sequences, roughly 13% of which appear only once. These data originate in a study of early T cells in non-severe SARS-CoV-2 infection. This CDR3 has 15 residues. J gave up 4 bases and V 4 bases, and 4 bases lay outside the gene matches. Germline loops: CDR1 DFQATT, CDR2 SNEGSKA (reference sequence). The TCR comes from an adult who was a healthcare worker with PCR-confirmed SARS-CoV-2 infection or an uninfected control (not recorded which). Sequences were obtained from whole blood. The chain has TRBV20-1 and TRBJ2-5, with 15 bases fitting TRBD2. CDR3 coding DNA: TGCAGTGCTACCGGACTAGCGGGGGGGCGAGAGACCCAGTACTTC. Translated, it gives CSATGLAGGRETQYF.